This T cell receptor beta chain originates from a study of blood T cell repertoires in COVID-19 (dated by TCRdb to between 2020 and 2021). Some background on the complete study: Collaborator samples came from the United States, Italy and Spain and covered acute and convalescent phases of COVID-19. The material from the prospective study consisted of cDNA or gDNA derived from T cells, B-cell-depleted T cells, or PBMCs. Deeply sampled blood TCRbeta repertoires from subjects exposed to, actively infected with, or recovered from COVID-19 were included in the dataset. The repertoires were made available in a free public database intended to serve as a resource for research on the immune response to SARS-CoV-2. Samples were obtained from the ongoing ImmuneRACE study (first 160 participants) and from over 1,000 subjects provided by 6 global collaborators. A de-identified subject ID, COVID-19 status, age in years and sex were almost always included in the sample metadata. HLA class I and class II types, where available, came from metadata supplied by the sample provider rather than from assay-based typing. Summary of the overall study and its limitations: How much clinical and demographic metadata was included differed by source and by participant, and the metadata was provided uncurated.

TCRbeta CDR3 regions were amplified from genomic DNA using the immunoSEQ Assay, a bias-controlled multiplex PCR. The original methods were these. Within the assay, amplification of reference gene primers was used to estimate how many nucleated cells each sample contained. To quantify the absolute abundance of each unique TCRbeta CDR3 rearrangement, sequence reads were collapsed and filtered. For each sample, productive Simpson clonality was calculated as the square root of Simpson's diversity index over productive rearrangements. TCRdb provides this immuneACCESS table in a form limited to in-frame rearrangements. Some clones are lacking; in checked studies, under half of them reflect an unresolved V gene, and why the rest are absent is not known. The V and J calls and clone size are taken from that table; D and trimming were inferred from the DNA. Across this sample there are about 370,000 clones, with about 89% seen only once. About 3% of the sample goes to the ten largest clones.

With respect to this clone: Its antigen is unknown. No base quality values were provided; no much bigger clone lies one nucleotide off.

CDR1 is given as MNHEY and CDR2 as SVGEGT, both from the germline V gene. Unmatched junction bases come to 8, with V trimmed by 2 bases and J by 7 bases. From cysteine to phenylalanine, the CDR3 is 15 amino acids long. CDR3 DNA is the only sequence kept; it has 45 bases, read in frame from the first base. In Seattle, one collaborating source enrolled patients while the infection was active and tracked those patients longitudinally over the course of disease. Whole blood was collected in K2EDTA tubes by collaborating institutions according to the institutions' own protocols. For TCRbeta analysis, collaborators shipped samples in one of three forms: frozen whole blood, isolated PBMCs, or DNA extracted from either of those sample types.

The clonotype was recovered from a woman aged 30 to 39 with COVID-19, enrolled during active disease. Input material: peripheral blood. The chain is made from TRBV6-2 or TRBV6-3 and TRBJ2-3, with 8 central nucleotides matching TRBD2. Here is the DNA: TGTGCCAGCAGTTACGGCAGCGGGGGCCTTTATACGCAGTATTTT. Its product reads: CASSYGSGGLYTQYF.